Listed below are T cell receptor beta chains from one sample, sequenced in a study of CD8 T cells in Susac syndrome. TCRdb re-derived calls from the immunoSEQ multiplex PCR reads in MiXCR, one entry per CDR3 protein. In the table there are around 80,000 distinct CDR3 sequences, roughly 92% of which are singletons. What was sequenced was CD8+ T cells from PBMCs. The receptors shown here come from a human donor with Susac syndrome. CDR3s include the opening cysteine and the closing phenylalanine or tryptophan. The D gene is left open where the match is weak. Clone size, where shown, is once, few, many, or a class for clones that have expanded.

cdr3_nt: TGTGCCACCAGCCCCGAGAGCTCCTACAATGAGCAGTTCTTC; cdr3_aa: CATSPESSYNEQFF; j_call: TRBJ2-1; d_call: NA; clone_size: NA; v_call: TRBV24-1
cdr3_nt: TGTGCCAGCAGCCAAGATCTCGTGGGGGGCGCGAGTGGCTACACCTTC; cdr3_aa: CASSQDLVGGASGYTF; j_call: TRBJ1-2; d_call: NA; clone_size: few; v_call: TRBV4-2
cdr3_nt: TGCAGTGCTAAGATTCCAGCGGGAGGCGTCGAGCAGTACTTC; cdr3_aa: CSAKIPAGGVEQYF; j_call: TRBJ2-7; d_call: TRBD2; clone_size: NA; v_call: TRBV20-1
cdr3_nt: TGTGCCAGCAGCAAACTAGCGGGGCAATACGAGCAGTACTTC; cdr3_aa: CASSKLAGQYEQYF; j_call: TRBJ2-7; d_call: TRBD2; clone_size: NA; v_call: TRBV2
cdr3_nt: TGTGCCAGCAGCTTGGTTTCGTCTGGCTATAGCAATCAGCCCCAGCATTTT; cdr3_aa: CASSLVSSGYSNQPQHF; j_call: TRBJ1-5; d_call: NA; clone_size: NA; v_call: TRBV5-6
cdr3_nt: TGTGCCAGCAGCTTGGGGCAGGGGTTAGAGACCCAGTACTTC; cdr3_aa: CASSLGQGLETQYF; j_call: TRBJ2-5; d_call: NA; clone_size: NA; v_call: TRBV7-9
cdr3_nt: TGTGCCAGCAGCCGCCGACTAGCGGGAGGCACAGATACGCAGTATTTT; cdr3_aa: CASSRRLAGGTDTQYF; j_call: TRBJ2-3; d_call: TRBD2; clone_size: NA; v_call: TRBV5-4
cdr3_nt: TGCAGTGCGTGGGGCAGGGTGTTCCGAAGAACTGAAGCTTTCTTT; cdr3_aa: CSAWGRVFRRTEAFF; j_call: TRBJ1-1; d_call: NA; clone_size: NA; v_call: TRBV20-1
cdr3_nt: TGCAGTGCTAGGGCGGATCAGAGGAGGGAAAACACCATATATTTT; cdr3_aa: CSARADQRRENTIYF; j_call: TRBJ1-3; d_call: NA; clone_size: NA; v_call: TRBV20-1
cdr3_nt: TGTGCCACCCAGGGGCCCCTGAACACTGAAGCTTTCTTT; cdr3_aa: CATQGPLNTEAFF; j_call: TRBJ1-1; d_call: NA; clone_size: NA; v_call: TRBV2
cdr3_nt: TGTGCCAGCAGTTCCCCGGGACTAGCGGGAGGGAACTCCTACGAGCAGTACTTC; cdr3_aa: CASSSPGLAGGNSYEQYF; j_call: TRBJ2-7; d_call: TRBD2; clone_size: NA; v_call: TRBV27
cdr3_nt: TGTGCCAGCAGCACAATACCGGGACAGGGAGGAAACACCATATATTTT; cdr3_aa: CASSTIPGQGGNTIYF; j_call: TRBJ1-3; d_call: TRBD1; clone_size: NA; v_call: TRBV5-4
cdr3_nt: TGTGCCAGCAGACTCGCGAACACCGGGGAGCTGTTTTTT; cdr3_aa: CASRLANTGELFF; j_call: TRBJ2-2; d_call: NA; clone_size: NA; v_call: TRBV27
cdr3_nt: TGTGCCAGCTCACCACTGGGTCCGTGGCCGGCTAGGGACACCGGGGAGCTGTTTTTT; cdr3_aa: CASSPLGPWPARDTGELFF; j_call: TRBJ2-2; d_call: NA; clone_size: NA; v_call: TRBV18
cdr3_nt: TGCGCCAGCAGCCAAGTGGGGGGGGTCGTCGACAATGAGCAGTTCTTC; cdr3_aa: CASSQVGGVVDNEQFF; j_call: TRBJ2-1; d_call: TRBD2; clone_size: NA; v_call: TRBV4-3
cdr3_nt: TGCGCCACCCGGGGGGGCGGGACTGAAGCTTTCTTT; cdr3_aa: CATRGGGTEAFF; j_call: TRBJ1-1; d_call: NA; clone_size: NA; v_call: TRBV10-2
cdr3_nt: TGCGCCAGCAGCCAAGTCCAGGGGAGGAGGAACACTGAAGCTTTCTTT; cdr3_aa: CASSQVQGRRNTEAFF; j_call: TRBJ1-1; d_call: NA; clone_size: NA; v_call: TRBV4-1
cdr3_nt: TGTGCCAGCAGCCGAGAGGGGCCATCTCAAGAGACCCAGTACTTC; cdr3_aa: CASSREGPSQETQYF; j_call: TRBJ2-5; d_call: NA; clone_size: NA; v_call: TRBV14
cdr3_nt: TGTGCCAGCAGTATTCAGGGAATCGCCTACGAGCAGTACTTC; cdr3_aa: CASSIQGIAYEQYF; j_call: TRBJ2-7; d_call: NA; clone_size: NA; v_call: TRBV28
cdr3_nt: TGTGCCAGCAGGGTGGGGGGGTTACTGTTCTTC; cdr3_aa: CASRVGGLLFF; j_call: TRBJ2-1; d_call: TRBD2; clone_size: NA; v_call: TRBV6-5
cdr3_nt: TGTGCCAGCAGCTTAGGTCCCACCACTGAAGCTTTCTTT; cdr3_aa: CASSLGPTTEAFF; j_call: TRBJ1-1; d_call: NA; clone_size: NA; v_call: TRBV13
cdr3_nt: TGCAGCGTTGAGAGGGCGGAGGGTTCTAGCGGGAGGAAAGAAAATGAGCAGTTCTTC; cdr3_aa: CSVERAEGSSGRKENEQFF; j_call: TRBJ2-1; d_call: TRBD2; clone_size: NA; v_call: TRBV29-1
cdr3_nt: TGTGCCAGCAGCTCTAGCGGGGGGCTAGATACGCAGTATTTT; cdr3_aa: CASSSSGGLDTQYF; j_call: TRBJ2-3; d_call: TRBD2; clone_size: NA; v_call: TRBV5-4
cdr3_nt: TGTGCCAGCAGCTTATTTGGGGCCAACGTCCTGACTTTC; cdr3_aa: CASSLFGANVLTF; j_call: TRBJ2-6; d_call: NA; clone_size: NA; v_call: TRBV7-8
cdr3_nt: TGTGCCAGCAGTGAAAAACAGGAGGCGCATCAGCCCCAGCATTTT; cdr3_aa: CASSEKQEAHQPQHF; j_call: TRBJ1-5; d_call: NA; clone_size: NA; v_call: TRBV2
cdr3_nt: TGTGCTGTAGGGCGCCTTGGCTCCTACGAGCAGTACTTC; cdr3_aa: CAVGRLGSYEQYF; j_call: TRBJ2-7; d_call: NA; clone_size: NA; v_call: TRBV7-9
cdr3_nt: TGTGCCAGCAGCTTAGCGAGGGGTGGCGGTTCTCGGATCTACGAGCAGTACTTC; cdr3_aa: CASSLARGGGSRIYEQYF; j_call: TRBJ2-7; d_call: NA; clone_size: NA; v_call: TRBV7-8
cdr3_nt: TGTGCCAGCGGGCGGGGTAGTACTGAAGCTTTCTTT; cdr3_aa: CASGRGSTEAFF; j_call: TRBJ1-1; d_call: NA; clone_size: NA; v_call: TRBV19
cdr3_nt: TGTGCCAGCAGTTACTCGAAGGGCGACCAGCCCCAGCATTTT; cdr3_aa: CASSYSKGDQPQHF; j_call: TRBJ1-5; d_call: NA; clone_size: NA; v_call: TRBV6-6
cdr3_nt: TGTGCCAGCAGCGTAGCGGGGTCCCCGCCCCAGCATTTT; cdr3_aa: CASSVAGSPPQHF; j_call: TRBJ1-5; d_call: NA; clone_size: NA; v_call: TRBV9
cdr3_nt: TGCGCCAAAGAAGGGAGAGGAGGGAGGGCCAAAAACATTCAGTACTTC; cdr3_aa: CAKEGRGGRAKNIQYF; j_call: TRBJ2-4; d_call: NA; clone_size: NA; v_call: TRBV10-1
cdr3_nt: TGTGCCAGCAGTACCCACAGGAGAGGTACAGATACGCAGTATTTT; cdr3_aa: CASSTHRRGTDTQYF; j_call: TRBJ2-3; d_call: NA; clone_size: NA; v_call: TRBV27
cdr3_nt: TGTGCCAGCAGTTTAGCAGGGAACAATCAGCCCCAGCATTTT; cdr3_aa: CASSLAGNNQPQHF; j_call: TRBJ1-5; d_call: NA; clone_size: NA; v_call: TRBV12-3/TRBV12-4
cdr3_nt: TGTGCCAGCAGCTCGGTACAGGGTTATGGCTACACCTTC; cdr3_aa: CASSSVQGYGYTF; j_call: TRBJ1-2; d_call: NA; clone_size: NA; v_call: TRBV7-9
cdr3_nt: TGCAGTGCTGGTTACAGGGGGCTAAACTATGGCTACACCTTC; cdr3_aa: CSAGYRGLNYGYTF; j_call: TRBJ1-2; d_call: TRBD1; clone_size: NA; v_call: TRBV20-1
cdr3_nt: TGCAGCGTTGTAAGAGGGCTGGACGAGCAGTACTTC; cdr3_aa: CSVVRGLDEQYF; j_call: TRBJ2-7; d_call: NA; clone_size: NA; v_call: TRBV29-1
cdr3_nt: TGCGCCAGCGGCCTAGCGGGTACCCCCTCCTACAATGAGCAGTTCTTC; cdr3_aa: CASGLAGTPSYNEQFF; j_call: TRBJ2-1; d_call: TRBD2; clone_size: NA; v_call: TRBV5-1
cdr3_nt: TGTGCCAGCAGTCCCTTTTCTAGGTTCTATGGCTACACCTTC; cdr3_aa: CASSPFSRFYGYTF; j_call: TRBJ1-2; d_call: NA; clone_size: NA; v_call: TRBV28
cdr3_nt: TGTGCCAGCAGTTACGGGACTGAGATGAACACTGAAGCTTTCTTT; cdr3_aa: CASSYGTEMNTEAFF; j_call: TRBJ1-1; d_call: NA; clone_size: NA; v_call: TRBV6-5
cdr3_nt: TGTGCCAGCAGTTACTCGCAGCGTACTTACAATGAGCAGTTCTTC; cdr3_aa: CASSYSQRTYNEQFF; j_call: TRBJ2-1; d_call: NA; clone_size: NA; v_call: TRBV6-2/TRBV6-3
cdr3_nt: TGTGCCAGCAGCCAACCATCCGGGACTAGCGGGAAGGAAAAACAGTTCTTC; cdr3_aa: CASSQPSGTSGKEKQFF; j_call: TRBJ2-1; d_call: TRBD2; clone_size: NA; v_call: TRBV3-1
cdr3_nt: TGCAGCGTTGAAGTCAGTAGGGGAACTGAAGCTTTCTTT; cdr3_aa: CSVEVSRGTEAFF; j_call: TRBJ1-1; d_call: NA; clone_size: NA; v_call: TRBV29-1
cdr3_nt: TGTGCCAGCAGGGCGACTAGCGGGACACAAGAGACCCAGTACTTC; cdr3_aa: CASRATSGTQETQYF; j_call: TRBJ2-5; d_call: TRBD2; clone_size: NA; v_call: TRBV2
cdr3_nt: TGTGCCAGCAGCTTAACACCGAGGCAGGGTTTTGACTATGGCTACACCTTC; cdr3_aa: CASSLTPRQGFDYGYTF; j_call: TRBJ1-2; d_call: NA; clone_size: NA; v_call: TRBV7-9
cdr3_nt: TGTGCCAGCAGTTACGAAGCGGGAGTCTCAGATACGCAGTATTTT; cdr3_aa: CASSYEAGVSDTQYF; j_call: TRBJ2-3; d_call: TRBD2; clone_size: NA; v_call: TRBV27
cdr3_nt: TGTGCCAGCAGTGCTGATGGTGGCACTGAAGCTTTCTTT; cdr3_aa: CASSADGGTEAFF; j_call: TRBJ1-1; d_call: NA; clone_size: NA; v_call: TRBV6-1
cdr3_nt: TGTGCCAGCAGCTTTGAGGTGAACACTGAAGCTTCCTTT; cdr3_aa: CASSFEVNTEASF; j_call: TRBJ1-1; d_call: NA; clone_size: NA; v_call: TRBV7-8
cdr3_nt: TGTGCCAGCAGCCAACGACAGAACTACGAGCAGTACTTC; cdr3_aa: CASSQRQNYEQYF; j_call: TRBJ2-7; d_call: NA; clone_size: NA; v_call: TRBV7-4
cdr3_nt: TGCAGCGCATGGCGGGGGCCAGATACGCAGTATTTT; cdr3_aa: CSAWRGPDTQYF; j_call: TRBJ2-3; d_call: NA; clone_size: NA; v_call: TRBV29-1